These T cell receptor beta chains were read from a single sample in a study of post-analysis software for immune sequencing data. TCRdb fed the PCR reads into MiXCR, producing one record per CDR3 protein. Of roughly 400,000 distinct CDR3 sequences in the sample, 30% to 45% were seen once. The sequenced material came from blood. The receptors derive from a girl aged 2-9 years with multiple sclerosis. Both conserved end residues are part of each CDR3. D genes are given only for firm matches. The size entry is marked missing in some rows and otherwise reads once, few, many or a size class.

clone_size	v_call	j_call	d_call	cdr3_aa	cdr3_nt
.	TRBV4-1	TRBJ2-1	.	CAGSQTGRYGQFF	TGCGCCGGCAGCCAAACAGGCAGGTACGGGCAGTTCTTC
.	TRBV4-1	TRBJ1-2	.	CASSQEAAGRLYGYTF	TGCGCCAGCAGCCAAGAGGCTGCCGGACGACTCTATGGCTACACCTTC
.	TRBV7-8	TRBJ2-5	TRBD2	CASSFGLAGGEREQYF	TGCGCCAGCAGTTTTGGACTAGCGGGAGGGGAGAGAGAGCAGTACTTC
.	TRBV3-1	TRBJ2-7	.	CASSQELPYEQYF	TGTGCCAGCAGCCAAGAACTACCCTACGAGCAGTACTTC
.	TRBV20-1	TRBJ1-5	.	CSAREGGVAWDYLSNQPQHF	TGCAGTGCTAGAGAGGGAGGCGTGGCGTGGGACTATCTTAGCAATCAGCCCCAGCATTTT
.	TRBV20-1	TRBJ1-6	TRBD1	CSARTGPNSPLHF	TGCAGTGCCCGGACAGGGCCTAATTCACCCCTCCACTTT
.	TRBV5-1	TRBJ2-5	TRBD2	CASSNQLAVQETQYF	TGCGCCAGCAGCAACCAACTAGCGGTCCAAGAGACCCAGTACTTC
.	TRBV28	TRBJ2-3	TRBD2	CASSLRGAPSTDTQYF	TGTGCCAGCAGTTTGCGGGGGGCCCCTAGCACAGATACGCAGTATTTT
few	TRBV7-6	TRBJ2-1	.	CASSLRRDEGYNEQFF	TGTGCCAGCAGCTTAAGAAGGGACGAGGGCTACAATGAGCAGTTCTTC
.	TRBV15	TRBJ2-7	.	CATSSPRESYEQYF	TGTGCCACCAGCTCCCCACGGGAGTCCTACGAGCAGTACTTC
.	TRBV12-3/TRBV12-4	TRBJ1-1	.	CASSPLHMNTEAFF	TGTGCCAGCAGCCCTTTACATATGAACACTGAAGCTTTCTTT
few	TRBV10-3	TRBJ2-4	TRBD2	CAISEEWEGFSKNIQYF	TGTGCCATCAGTGAGGAGTGGGAGGGTTTTTCCAAAAACATTCAGTACTTC
many	TRBV28	TRBJ2-7	.	CASSSHDKGRYEQYF	TGTGCCAGCAGTAGCCACGACAAGGGAAGATACGAGCAGTACTTC
once	TRBV7-9	TRBJ2-7	TRBD2	CASTSGGRNEQYF	TGTGCCAGTACTAGCGGGGGCAGGAATGAGCAGTACTTC
few	TRBV2	TRBJ2-1	.	CASTRSSYNEQFF	TGTGCCAGCACGCGAAGCTCCTACAATGAGCAGTTCTTC
.	TRBV2	TRBJ2-2	.	CASRQGYTGELFF	TGTGCCAGCAGACAGGGATACACCGGGGAGCTGTTTTTT
few	TRBV6-2/TRBV6-3	TRBJ2-3	.	CASSVWGGGTQYF	TGTGCCAGCAGTGTCTGGGGTGGTGGTACGCAGTATTTT
few	TRBV6-5	TRBJ2-4	.	CASSYSNPLGAKNIQYF	TGTGCCAGCAGTTACTCCAACCCGCTAGGGGCCAAAAACATTCAGTACTTC
few	TRBV15	TRBJ1-1	TRBD1	CATSRDFGTASKAFF	TGTGCCACCAGCAGAGATTTCGGGACAGCCTCTAAAGCTTTCTTT
.	TRBV11-2	TRBJ2-3	TRBD1	CASSLLSTGGTDTQYF	TGTGCCAGCAGCTTATTGTCAACAGGGGGCACAGATACGCAGTATTTT
few	TRBV20-1	TRBJ2-3	TRBD1	CSASDRGFTQYF	TGCAGTGCATCTGACAGGGGATTCACGCAGTATTTT
.	TRBV6-5	TRBJ2-7	TRBD1	CASSYSGDSSYEQYF	TGTGCCAGCAGTTACTCGGGGGACAGCTCCTACGAGCAGTACTTC
few	TRBV7-7	TRBJ1-1	.	CASSLGGQSVTEAFF	TGTGCTAGCAGCTTAGGAGGACAGTCCGTTACTGAAGCTTTCTTT
.	TRBV4-2	TRBJ1-2	.	CASSQGGLNYGYTF	TGTGCCAGCAGCCAAGGGGGCTTAAACTATGGCTACACCTTC
.	TRBV4-1	TRBJ1-4	.	CASSRGSGFSLSKRFREKLFF	TGCGCCAGCAGCCGGGGCTCAGGGTTCAGTCTCAGTAAACGCTTCCGGGAAAAACTGTTTTTT
.	TRBV7-2	TRBJ1-5	TRBD1	CASSLNPWGKRGRIDQPQHF	TGTGCCAGCAGCTTGAATCCGTGGGGAAAGAGGGGGCGAATAGATCAGCCCCAGCATTTT
many	TRBV20-1	TRBJ2-7	TRBD2	CSARLLAGHEQYF	TGCAGTGCTAGACTTCTAGCGGGACACGAGCAGTACTTC